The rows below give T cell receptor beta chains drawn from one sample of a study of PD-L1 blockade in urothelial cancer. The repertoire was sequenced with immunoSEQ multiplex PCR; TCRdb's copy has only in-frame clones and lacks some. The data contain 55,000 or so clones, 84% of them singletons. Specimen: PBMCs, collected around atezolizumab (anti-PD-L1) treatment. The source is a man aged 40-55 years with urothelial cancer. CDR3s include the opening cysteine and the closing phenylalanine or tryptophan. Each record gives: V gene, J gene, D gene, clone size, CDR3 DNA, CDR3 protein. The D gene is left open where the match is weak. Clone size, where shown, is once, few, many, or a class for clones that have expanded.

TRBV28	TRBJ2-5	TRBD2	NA	TGTGCCAGCAGTTCGATCCCGGGACTAGCGGTTGAAGAGACCCAGTACTTC	CASSSIPGLAVEETQYF
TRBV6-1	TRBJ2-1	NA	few	TGTGCCAGCAGTGAAGGCGGGACCTTCTACAATGAGCAGTTCTTC	CASSEGGTFYNEQFF
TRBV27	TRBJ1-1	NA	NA	TGTGCCAGCAGTACGACATGGAACACTGAAGCTTTCTTT	CASSTTWNTEAFF
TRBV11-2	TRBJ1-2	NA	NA	TGTGCCAGCAGCTCGGGACAACTAGCTAACTATGGCTACACCTTC	CASSSGQLANYGYTF
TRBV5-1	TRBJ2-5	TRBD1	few	TGCGCCACAGCAAGGGACAGCATCCAAGAGACCCAGTACTTC	CATARDSIQETQYF
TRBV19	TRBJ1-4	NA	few	TGTGCCAGTAGTATAGGCCGGGGGAGTGAAAAACTGTTTTTT	CASSIGRGSEKLFF
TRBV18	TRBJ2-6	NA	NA	TGTGCCAGCTCACCCGTCGGCAGGGCCGGCGGGGCCAACGTCCTGACTTTC	CASSPVGRAGGANVLTF
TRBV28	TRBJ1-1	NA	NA	TGTGCCAGCTCTTCTGGGGGGAGACCTGAAGCTTTCTTT	CASSSGGRPEAFF
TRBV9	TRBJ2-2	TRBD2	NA	TGTGCCAGCAGCGTTGGACTAGCGGACTTGGGCGGGGAGCTGTTTTTT	CASSVGLADLGGELFF
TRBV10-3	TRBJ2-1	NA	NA	TGTGCCACCGGGGATGCGGACGACGAGTTCTTC	CATGDADDEFF
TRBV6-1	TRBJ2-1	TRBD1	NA	TGTGCCAGCAGTGTAAACGACGGGACAGAAATCTACAATGAGCAGTTCTTC	CASSVNDGTEIYNEQFF
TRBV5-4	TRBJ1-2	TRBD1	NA	TGTGCCAGCAGCTTGGATACAGGGGCTGATGGCTACACCTTC	CASSLDTGADGYTF
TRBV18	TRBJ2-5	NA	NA	TGTGCCAGCTCACCAAAGCGGCACCGGCAAGAGACCCAGTACTTC	CASSPKRHRQETQYF
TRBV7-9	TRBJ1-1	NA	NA	TGTGCCAGCAGCTTGCGCACTGAAGCTTTCTTT	CASSLRTEAFF
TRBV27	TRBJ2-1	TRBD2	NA	TGTGCCAGCAGTTTATTTGCTAGCGGGAACTTATACAATGAGCAGTTCTTC	CASSLFASGNLYNEQFF
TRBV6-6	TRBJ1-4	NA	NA	TGTGCCAGCAGTTATCTCAGGGTGGAACTGTTTTTT	CASSYLRVELFF
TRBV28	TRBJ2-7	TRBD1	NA	TGTGCCAGCAGCCTCGGACAGGACTACGAGCAGTACTTC	CASSLGQDYEQYF
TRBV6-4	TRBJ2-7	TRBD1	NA	TGTGCCAGGGAGGGACAGGGGGCGCGGGAGCAGTACTTC	CAREGQGAREQYF
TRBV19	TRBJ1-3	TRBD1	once	TGTGCCAGTAGTGTGGACAGGTTGAACTCTGGAAACACCATATATTTT	CASSVDRLNSGNTIYF
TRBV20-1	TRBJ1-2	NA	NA	TGCATCAGGGGAGGGGACTATGGCTACACCTTC	CIRGGDYGYTF
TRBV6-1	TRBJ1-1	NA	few	TGTGCCAGCAGTGAAAGAATTAGATGGAACACTGAAGCTTTCTTT	CASSERIRWNTEAFF
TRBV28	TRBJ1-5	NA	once	TGTGCCAGCAGTTTCGGGGTCAATCAGCCCCAGCATTTT	CASSFGVNQPQHF
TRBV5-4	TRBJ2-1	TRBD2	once	TGTGCCAGCAGCTTGGTTTCAATCCGGCGTGCGGGAGGAAGTGAGCAGTTCTTC	CASSLVSIRRAGGSEQFF
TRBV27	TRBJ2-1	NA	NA	TGTGCCAGCCGGGGGGCGGCCCTATACAATGAGCAGTTCTTC	CASRGAALYNEQFF
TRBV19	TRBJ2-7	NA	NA	TGTGCCAGTAGTATTGGGTCGCAGGCTTCCTACGAGCAGTACTTC	CASSIGSQASYEQYF
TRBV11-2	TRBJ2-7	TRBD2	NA	TGTGCCAGCAGCCCGGCCTCCCTAGCGGGAGTCTCCTACGAGCAGTACTTC	CASSPASLAGVSYEQYF
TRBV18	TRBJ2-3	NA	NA	TGTGCCAGCTCCTCGTCGGGGGAAGATACGCAGTATTTT	CASSSSGEDTQYF
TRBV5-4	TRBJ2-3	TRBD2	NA	TGTGCCAGCGGGCGGGAGGGCCAGGCAGATACGCAGTATTTT	CASGREGQADTQYF
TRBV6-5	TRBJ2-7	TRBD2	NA	TGTGCCAGCAGTAGAGTAGCGGGAGTGGGCTACGAGCAGTACTTC	CASSRVAGVGYEQYF
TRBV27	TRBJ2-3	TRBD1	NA	TGTGCCACCCATATGACAGGGGACACAGATACGCAGTATTTT	CATHMTGDTDTQYF
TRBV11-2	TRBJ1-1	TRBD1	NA	TGTGCCAGCAGCTTAGTCGGGTTAGGACAGGGGCGCATGAACACTGAAGCTTTCTTT	CASSLVGLGQGRMNTEAFF
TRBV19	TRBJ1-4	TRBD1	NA	TGTGCCAGTTTAGGGGGCTCGGGTAATGAAAAACTGTTTTTT	CASLGGSGNEKLFF
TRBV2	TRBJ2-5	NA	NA	TGTGCCAGCAGTGGACAAGCAGAGACCCAGTACTTC	CASSGQAETQYF
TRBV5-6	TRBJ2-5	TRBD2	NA	TGTGCCAGCAGCTTCGAACTAGCGGGAGGGGAGACCCAGTACTTC	CASSFELAGGETQYF
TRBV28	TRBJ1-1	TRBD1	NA	TGTGCCAGCAGTTTTTGGGGACAGGGGGAGGACACTGAAGCTTTCTTT	CASSFWGQGEDTEAFF
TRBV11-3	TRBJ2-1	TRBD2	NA	TGTGCCAGCAGCTCATCTCCTAGCGGGGCAGACAATGAGCAGTTCTTC	CASSSSPSGADNEQFF
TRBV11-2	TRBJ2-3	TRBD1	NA	TGTGCCAGCAGCACGAGGCGTCCTGGGACAGGGGAGGCAGCAGATACGCAGTATTTT	CASSTRRPGTGEAADTQYF
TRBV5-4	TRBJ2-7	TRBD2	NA	TGTGCCAGCAGCGTTAGCGGGAGCAGGGACGAGCAGTACTTC	CASSVSGSRDEQYF
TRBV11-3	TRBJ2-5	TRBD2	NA	TGTGCCAGCAGCTTAGTTCTAGCGGGAGCCGGGGAGACCCAGTACTTC	CASSLVLAGAGETQYF
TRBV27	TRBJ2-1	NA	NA	TGTGCCAGCACTGCCGAGGGTTGGGGCTACAATGAGCAGTTCTTC	CASTAEGWGYNEQFF